This TCR beta chain is from a study of blood T cell repertoires in COVID-19 (dated by TCRdb to about 2020). Some background on the complete study: Samples covering the acute and convalescent phases of COVID-19 were provided by collaborators in the United States, Italy and Spain. The material from the prospective study consisted of cDNA or gDNA derived from T cells, B-cell-depleted T cells, or PBMCs. Deeply sampled blood TCRbeta repertoires from subjects exposed to, actively infected with, or recovered from COVID-19 were included in the dataset. The repertoires were made available in a free public database intended to serve as a resource for research on the immune response to SARS-CoV-2. Samples were obtained from the ongoing ImmuneRACE study (first 160 participants) and from some 1,200 subjects provided by 6 global collaborators. Nearly every sample came with metadata listing a de-identified subject ID, COVID-19 status, age in years and sex. Where available, HLA class I and class II types were taken from metadata supplied by the sample provider and were not determined by assay-based typing.

TCRbeta CDR3 regions were amplified from genomic DNA by means of the immunoSEQ Assay, a bias-controlled multiplex PCR. The authors' pipeline ran thus. Within the assay, amplification of reference gene primers was used to estimate how many nucleated cells each sample contained. To quantify the absolute abundance of each unique TCRbeta CDR3 rearrangement, sequence reads were collapsed and filtered. Productive Simpson clonality was computed per sample as the square root of Simpson's diversity index over productive rearrangements. Here the immuneACCESS table is served through TCRdb, limited to in-frame sequences with V and J called. Missing clones are a known gap in these copies; in checked studies unresolved V genes cover under half, and the rest lacks a known reason. D and trimming were read from the DNA, whereas the V and J calls and clone size are those reported in that table. In all, the sample holds more than 40,000 clones, and approximately 85% of those were seen once. The ten largest make up around a sixth of the sample.

Findings and caveats that apply to the study as a whole: The amount of clinical and demographic metadata varied by source and participant and was provided uncurated.

Whole blood was collected in K2EDTA tubes by collaborating institutions according to the institutions' own protocols. For TCRbeta analysis, collaborator samples were shipped as frozen whole blood, as isolated PBMCs, or as DNA extracted from either sample type. The sample holds one count of this clone. Its target antigen remains unknown. Base qualities are missing; no much larger clone stands one base away. Input material: peripheral blood. This clonotype was sampled from a human donor in a cohort sampled during active COVID-19. The donor label of this sample is uncertain.

The DNA sequence is as follows: TGTGCCAGCAGCAAATCGGGACAGGGGGCCTACGAGCAGTACTTC. It is translated as CASSKSGQGAYEQYF. In this chain, TRBV7-9 is recombined with TRBJ2-7, with 11 middle bases fitting TRBD1. Reading the germline V gene (reference sequence) gives CDR1 SEHNR and CDR2 FQNEAQ. The germline V and J ends show losses of 5 bases and 2 bases respectively, and no gene match explains 5 bases of the junction. The CDR3 runs 15 residues from the cysteine to the phenylalanine. Kept here is only the CDR3 DNA, which spans 45 bases and is read in frame from base 1.